This paragraph reports one T cell receptor beta chain. It lacks a known antigen. No much larger clone exists at a distance of one base, and base qualities are not known. The immunoSEQ kit was used, according to the manufacturer's recommendations, to generate TCR beta libraries from genomic DNA. To prepare libraries, a first multiplex PCR with proprietary primers was run, followed by a second PCR that added unique barcodes, and a bead cleanup was done after each round. Each sample batch included a kit-provided positive control reaction and a negative control reaction. The final libraries were assessed on an Agilent 4200 TapeStation D1000 ScreenTape, pooled by volume, and quantified by qPCR. Sequencing was performed on an Illumina NextSeq500 with a MidOutput 150-cycle cartridge, and 156 Read1 and 15 Index1 cycles were run with kit custom primers. The pooled library was loaded at roughly 0.98 pM with an approximately 22% PhiX control spike-in. Per the authors' processing: Vendor-processed data were analyzed in R, and a clonotype was defined as all T cells sharing the same CDR3 nucleotide sequence. In the clone abundance analyses, frequencies in each sample were normalized to that sample's 10,000 most abundant clones. Public T cell clones, which averaged fewer than five per sample, were excluded before analysis. Tumor-enriched clonotypes and baseline blood-enriched clonotypes were defined as those with an abundance difference of at least 32-fold between compartments. A beta-binomial differential abundance model was applied to find clonotypes that expanded or contracted between blood time points. Tumor-blood repertoire similarity was measured with the Baroni-Urbani and Buser coefficient, and groups were compared using two-tailed Wilcoxon tests in R. In its TCRdb copy, this immuneACCESS table keeps in-frame sequences only and misses some clones. Where compared with another copy, unresolved V genes explain less than half of these, and the others have no known cause. Clonal size and the V and J genes are those of that table, whereas D and trimming came from the DNA. The sample records about 130,000 clones, approximately 80% of which are singletons. Of the sample, 1.5% to 2% falls within the top ten clones.

Including cysteine and phenylalanine, the CDR3 has 16 amino acids. Only CDR3 DNA is held: 48 bases, read in frame from base 1. Trimming removed 1 base from V and 0 bases from J, leaving 12 bases between the germline ends. The germline V gene yields SNHLY for CDR1 and FYNNEI for CDR2. What this sample's time point label stands for: blood 2 weeks post-SBRT. What this sample's treatment or condition label stands for: 15 Gy SBRT to primary tumor, nephrectomy 4 weeks later. To follow tumor-enriched clonotypes, peripheral blood was collected serially from radiation-treated patients at baseline and again at 2 weeks and 4 weeks after SBRT. Renal cell carcinoma with clear cell pathology was present in all patients. The QIAamp DNA Blood Mini Kit (Qiagen) was used to prepare genomic DNA for TCR sequencing. The analyses included just those samples that passed every quality control check. The data originate from a study of radiation and T cells in renal cell carcinoma (dated by TCRdb to 2020 to 2021). Some background on the complete study: Samples came from a clinical trial, in which primary renal cell carcinomas received 15 Gy stereotactic body radiation therapy followed by nephrectomy 4 weeks later. In total, about 50 samples, comprising some 25 tumors and some 27 peripheral blood samples, were subjected to TCR beta sequencing. A total of over 4 million unique CDR3 nucleotide sequences, encoding 2.5 million to 3 million unique CDR3 amino acid sequences, were found across all 50 or so samples.

Broad study findings and their caveats: Because the trial had a single-armed design, the trial could not examine how radiation dose or scheduling affected the TCR repertoire. In blood, the top tumor clonotypes increased from baseline to 2 weeks after radiation and then shrank by 4 weeks, which suggests a temporary expansion of tumor-resident clones. Dynamics of the blood repertoire were not tracked past 4 weeks after treatment. Because pretreatment tumor biopsies were not available, the baseline intratumoral presence of clonotypes could not be determined.

Sample: blood, taken from a patient whose treatment included radiotherapy and nephrectomy. This chain joins TRBV2 to TRBJ1-1; a tentative D call is TRBD1 (6 bases match). The clonotype was recovered from a woman aged 55-70 years with renal cell carcinoma. The CDR3 is CASSEEGGSMNTEAFF. DNA sequence: TGTGCCAGCAGTGAAGAGGGGGGATCGATGAACACTGAAGCTTTCTTT.